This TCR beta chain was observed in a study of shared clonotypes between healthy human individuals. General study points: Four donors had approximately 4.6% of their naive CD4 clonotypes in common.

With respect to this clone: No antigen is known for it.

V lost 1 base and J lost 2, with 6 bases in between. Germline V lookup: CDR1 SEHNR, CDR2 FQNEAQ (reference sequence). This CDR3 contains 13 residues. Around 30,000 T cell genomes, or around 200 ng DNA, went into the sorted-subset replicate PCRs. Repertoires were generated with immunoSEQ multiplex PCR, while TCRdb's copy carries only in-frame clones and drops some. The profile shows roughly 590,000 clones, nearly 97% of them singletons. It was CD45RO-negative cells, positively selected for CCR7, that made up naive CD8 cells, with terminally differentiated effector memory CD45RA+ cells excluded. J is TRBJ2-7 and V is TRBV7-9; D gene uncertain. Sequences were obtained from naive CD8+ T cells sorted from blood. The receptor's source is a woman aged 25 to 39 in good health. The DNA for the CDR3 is TGTGCCAGCAGCTTAGGTAGGACCTACGAGCAGTACTTC. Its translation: CASSLGRTYEQYF.